A selection of T cell receptor beta chains follows, all from one sample in a study of blood T cell repertoires in COVID-19. Only in-frame clones appear in the TCRdb table, and some are missing; sequencing was by immunoSEQ multiplex PCR. The repertoire consists of over 100,000 clones, with approximately 85% occurring once and the leading ten covering under 5.5%. The sequencing input was peripheral blood. These receptors were taken from a man in his 60s with acute or convalescent COVID-19. Both conserved end residues are part of each CDR3. Clone size appears in some rows only: once, few, many, or a class for an expanded clone.

>TRBJ2-5|TRBV10-3|-
CAIGRGEETQYF
>TRBJ2-5|TRBV4-1|-
CASSQAEQRGLGETQYF
>TRBJ1-1|TRBV9|-
CASSPRQGAHLEAFF
>TRBJ2-3|TRBV7-3|-
CASSILAGTDTQYF
>TRBJ2-7|TRBV7-2|-
CASSLASTGTRRDEQYF
>TRBJ1-1|TRBV2|-
CASSEAGGYTEAFF
>TRBJ1-2|TRBV19|few
CASSITGNYGYTF
>TRBJ2-1|TRBV7-2|few
CASSFWGSGEWDEQFF
>TRBJ2-4|TRBV15|-
CATMGGAAKNIQYF
>TRBJ1-1|TRBV3-1/TRBV3-2|-
CASSQAHGRSYTEAFF
>TRBJ1-5|TRBV28|-
CASSIKQVNSNQPQHF
>TRBJ1-2|TRBV5-1|-
CASSYRDYGYTF
>TRBJ1-4|TRBV24-1|-
CATSEGGFATNEKLFF
>TRBJ1-2|TRBV4-1|-
CASSQDLANPYGYTF
>TRBJ1-6|TRBV3-1/TRBV3-2|-
CASSQDDGVGSPLHF
>TRBJ2-1|TRBV14|-
CASSDRGNNEQFF
>TRBJ2-1|TRBV6-1|-
CASSEGRGGRSYNEQFF
>TRBJ2-5|TRBV12-3/TRBV12-4|-
CASSRLAGETQYF
>TRBJ2-5|TRBV5-8|-
CASTQGTSGVQETQYF
>TRBJ1-5|TRBV4-1|-
CASSQDPGNQPQHF
>TRBJ1-2|TRBV7-6|-
CASSSYTGTKVGGYTF
>TRBJ2-3|TRBV30|-
CAGDRGSDTQYF
>TRBJ2-3|TRBV7-3|-
CASSVGQSTDTQYF
>TRBJ1-3|TRBV7-9|-
CASSFNRGPLPSGNTIYF
>TRBJ2-5|TRBV28|-
CASSFELWETQYF
>TRBJ1-3|TRBV10-3|few
CAIRRQMGGNTIYF
>TRBJ2-5|TRBV28|-
CASSSRTGQRETQYF
>TRBJ1-3|TRBV27|-
CASIGQPGNTIYF
>TRBJ1-1|TRBV30|-
CGGLNTEAFF
>TRBJ1-1|TRBV7-9|-
CASSSKNTGEAFF